This T cell receptor beta chain emerged from a study of blood T cells in healthy people across ages. V shed 8 bases and J 5 bases; nucleotides not matched to a gene: 10. The CDR3 extends over 14 amino acids. The germline CDR1 and CDR2 sequences are DFQATT and SNEGSKA (reference sequence). The authors drew around 9.3 milliliters of peripheral blood from each donor. Next came a second PCR, run for about 7 to 12 cycles, which used a sample-barcoded 5' primer along with a J-beta primer mix. All cDNA molecules were each tagged by a template-switch adaptor with 12 random nucleotides. From the 5' RACE reads, TCRdb called clonotypes with MiXCR, one entry per CDR3 protein. The sample shows approximately 690,000 distinct CDR3 sequences, roughly 53% of them seen only once. Overall study findings and caveats: Age showed a roughly linear inverse relationship with TCR beta diversity per million T cells.

On this clonotype: As yet, its antigen is unknown.

This chain uses TRBV20-1 with TRBJ2-1; TRBD2 agrees at 9 bases. Sequenced material: blood. The TCR comes from a man aged 60 to 69 in good health. In DNA, the CDR3 is TGCAGTACTCGGCGGGGGGGTGAGGACAATGAGCAGTTCTTC. Protein: CSTRRGGEDNEQFF.